This T cell receptor (beta chain) was documented in a study of response to subunit inactivated influenza vaccine listed by TCRdb under 2018. Background for the entire study: The study used deep quantitative T cell receptor repertoire profiling to track responses to a trivalent subunit inactivated influenza vaccine. The investigation overall reported the following: It was suggested by the authors that each seasonal influenza vaccination may recruit only a limited number of new T cells.

V and J are trimmed by 6 bases and 3 bases, and the gene matches miss 8 bases of the junction. CDR1 is given as SGHTA and CDR2 as FQGTGA, both from the germline V gene. The CDR3 measures 16 amino acids from cysteine to phenylalanine. Only the CDR3 region is kept as DNA, spanning 48 bases read in frame from base 1. Many counts were recorded for this clonotype. Its antigen is not yet known. No quality values exist for individual bases; no much larger clone is one base distant. Libraries came from RT-PCR. Reads for this sample came from an Illumina HiSeq 2500. TCRdb reprocessing: public reads trimmed at Q25 with fastp, clones called with MiXCR, in-frame beta chains kept. Every distinct CDR3 protein forms one entry, paired with its most common genes and DNA. This sample has hundreds of thousands of distinct CDR3 sequences in its table, and approximately 7.7% of those were observed once. The ten most abundant clones make up 13% of the sample.

The sample was PBMCs from blood, taken less than 30 months after vaccination. The sequence links TRBV7-3 to TRBJ2-1; TRBD2 fits 10 bases in the junction. The source is a man between 50 and 70 years old who received an inactivated influenza vaccine. Donor details come from another sample of the same person, matched by shared clones. The CDR3 amino acid sequence is: CASSRGAGGNYNEQFF. The bases read TGTGCCAGCAGTAGAGGAGCGGGAGGGAACTACAATGAGCAGTTCTTC.